The 5 T cell receptor beta chains below all came from one sample that was sequenced in a study of vaccination and CD4 T cells after COVID-19. Treatment specified: roughly 10-day PBMC culture with coronavirus spike peptide pools or control peptides (ViraFEST assay). For these receptors, no antigen is known. With the Oncomine TCR Beta short-read assay, DNA from cultured CD4+ T cells was sequenced. TCRdb re-called the PCR reads with MiXCR, one entry per CDR3 protein. In the table there are roughly 9,300 distinct CDR3 sequences, 60% to 70% of which are singletons. The sequencing sample was made of CD4+ T cells from blood, cultured in vitro. These receptors came from a human donor who had recovered from COVID-19.

This chain connects TRBV20-1 to TRBJ1-5; possible D gene TRBD1, 6 bases. Germline values: CDR1 DFQATT, CDR2 SNEGSKA (reference sequence). V dropped 6 bases and J dropped 7 bases, with 13 bases sitting between them. The CDR3 covers 12 residues. The CDR3 bases are TGCAGTGCGAACAGGGTTTACCAGCCCCAGCATTTT. This codes for CSANRVYQPQHF.

CDR3 in amino acids: CASVDRSSYEQYF. For the CDR3, the DNA is TGTGCCAGCGTGGACAGGTCCTCCTACGAGCAGTACTTC. The gene calls are TRBV2 and TRBJ2-7, with TRBD1 identical over 7 bases. The germline gives CDR1 SNHLY, CDR2 FYNNEI. V gave up 8 bases and J gave up 0 bases; unmatched junction bases: 4. The CDR3 has 13 amino acids.

The CDR3 nucleotides read TGTGCCAGCAGCCCCCTGGGAATAGCGGGAGCCAACCCAGATACGCAGTATTTT. Encoded protein: CASSPLGIAGANPDTQYF. The chain links TRBV7-2 to TRBJ2-3; 9 bases line up with TRBD2. V dropped 5 bases and J dropped 4; count of bases not matched to a gene: 16. Germline CDR1 is SGHTA and CDR2 is FQGNSA. The CDR3 is 18 residues long.

This clonotype has only a few counts. This sequence joins TRBV20-1 and TRBJ2-3; the match to TRBD1 covers 10 bases. Germline V CDR1 and CDR2: DFQATT, SNEGSKA (reference sequence). The CDR3 length is 16 residues. V was clipped by 5 bases and J by 4 bases; unmatched bases: 12. The chain's CDR3 is CSAYQPTGGRADTQYF. DNA for the CDR3: TGCAGTGCTTACCAGCCGACAGGGGGCAGGGCAGATACGCAGTATTTT.

This chain uses TRBV12-5 with TRBJ2-3; 8 bases map to TRBD2. Trimming took 6 bases from V and 5 from J; bases not matched to a gene: 7. The CDR3 has 14 amino acids. The germline CDR1 and CDR2 sequences are LGHNT and FRNRAP. The CDR3 DNA sequence: TGTGCTAGTGGGACGGGACTAGAATTAGATACGCAGTATTTT. Amino acid sequence: CASGTGLELDTQYF. The complete variable domain, with remaining parts taken from reference TRBV12-5 and TRBJ2-3, reads DARVTQTPRHKVTEMGQEVTMRCQPILGHNTVFWYRQTMMQGLELLAYFRNRAPLDDSGMPKDRFSAEMPDATLATLKIQPSEPRDSAVYFCASGTGLELDTQYFGPGTRLTVL.